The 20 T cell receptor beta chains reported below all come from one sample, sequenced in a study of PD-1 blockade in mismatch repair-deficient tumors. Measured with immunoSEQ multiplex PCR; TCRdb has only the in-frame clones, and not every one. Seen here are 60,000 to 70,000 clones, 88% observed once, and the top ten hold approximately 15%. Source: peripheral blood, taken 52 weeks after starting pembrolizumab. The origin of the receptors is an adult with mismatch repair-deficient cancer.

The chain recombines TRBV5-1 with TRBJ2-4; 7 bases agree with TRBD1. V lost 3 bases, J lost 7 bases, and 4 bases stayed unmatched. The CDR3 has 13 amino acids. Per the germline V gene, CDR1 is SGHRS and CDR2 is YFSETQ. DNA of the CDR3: TGCGCCAGCAGCTCGGCACAGGGGAACATTCAGTACTTC. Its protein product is CASSSAQGNIQYF.

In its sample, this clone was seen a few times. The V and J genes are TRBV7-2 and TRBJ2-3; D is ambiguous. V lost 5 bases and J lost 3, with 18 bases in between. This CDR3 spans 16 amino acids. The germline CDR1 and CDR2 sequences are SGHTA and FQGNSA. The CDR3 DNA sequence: TGTGCCAGCAGCCCCAATGGGGTGGGAACAACAGATACGCAGTATTTT. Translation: CASSPNGVGTTDTQYF.

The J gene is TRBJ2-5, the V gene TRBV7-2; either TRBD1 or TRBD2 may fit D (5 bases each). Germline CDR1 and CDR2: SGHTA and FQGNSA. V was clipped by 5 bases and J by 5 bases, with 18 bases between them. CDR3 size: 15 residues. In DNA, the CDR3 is TGTGCCAGCAGCCCAGAAGCCGCCTGGGGGGAGACCCAGTACTTC. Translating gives CASSPEAAWGETQYF.

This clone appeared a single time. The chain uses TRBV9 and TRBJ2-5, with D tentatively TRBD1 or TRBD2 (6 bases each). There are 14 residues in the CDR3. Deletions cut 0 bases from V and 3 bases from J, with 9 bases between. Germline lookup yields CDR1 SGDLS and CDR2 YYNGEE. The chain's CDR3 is CASSVDGGEETQYF. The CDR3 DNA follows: TGTGCCAGCAGCGTAGACGGGGGCGAAGAGACCCAGTACTTC.

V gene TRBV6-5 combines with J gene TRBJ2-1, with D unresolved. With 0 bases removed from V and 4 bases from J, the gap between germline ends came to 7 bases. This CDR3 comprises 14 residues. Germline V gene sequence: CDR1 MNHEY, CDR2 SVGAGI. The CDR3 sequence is CASSYSTVYNEQFF. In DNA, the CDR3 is TGTGCCAGCAGTTACTCTACAGTTTACAATGAGCAGTTCTTC.

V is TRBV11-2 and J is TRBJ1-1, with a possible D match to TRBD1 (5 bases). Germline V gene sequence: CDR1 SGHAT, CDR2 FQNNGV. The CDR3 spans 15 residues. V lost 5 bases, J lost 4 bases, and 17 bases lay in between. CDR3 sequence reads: CASSPGGSLATEAFF. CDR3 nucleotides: TGTGCCAGCAGCCCGGGGGGGTCCTTGGCCACTGAAGCTTTCTTT.

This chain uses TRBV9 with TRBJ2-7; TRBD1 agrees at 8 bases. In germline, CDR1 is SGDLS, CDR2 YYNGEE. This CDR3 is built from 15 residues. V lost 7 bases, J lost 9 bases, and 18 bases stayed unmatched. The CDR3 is CASSPRGQAVEGQYF. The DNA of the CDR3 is TGTGCCAGCTCCCCCCGGGGACAGGCCGTTGAGGGGCAGTACTTC.

The CDR3 DNA sequence: TGTGCCAGCAGTTTGCAGTGGGACAGTTCCTACGAGCAGTACTTC. Its protein is CASSLQWDSSYEQYF. The chain is built from TRBV28 and TRBJ2-7; TRBD1 matches 7 bases. This CDR3 region has 15 residues. Germline V CDR1 and CDR2: MDHEN, SYDVKM. The V and J ends lost 3 bases and 1 base, in that order; junction bases with no gene match: 6.

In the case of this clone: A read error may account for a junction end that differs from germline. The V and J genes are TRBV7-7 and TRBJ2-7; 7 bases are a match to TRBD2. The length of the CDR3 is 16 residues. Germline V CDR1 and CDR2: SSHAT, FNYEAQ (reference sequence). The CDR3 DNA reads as TGTGCTAGCAGCTTAGAGGCGGGACGGGGGGACTACGAGCAGTACTTC. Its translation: CASSLEAGRGDYEQYF.

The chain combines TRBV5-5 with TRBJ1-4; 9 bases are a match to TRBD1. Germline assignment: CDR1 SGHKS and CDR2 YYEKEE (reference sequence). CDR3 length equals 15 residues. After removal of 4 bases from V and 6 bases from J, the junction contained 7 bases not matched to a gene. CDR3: CASSVTGGADEKLFF. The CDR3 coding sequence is TGTGCCAGCAGCGTAACAGGGGGCGCTGATGAAAAACTGTTTTTT.

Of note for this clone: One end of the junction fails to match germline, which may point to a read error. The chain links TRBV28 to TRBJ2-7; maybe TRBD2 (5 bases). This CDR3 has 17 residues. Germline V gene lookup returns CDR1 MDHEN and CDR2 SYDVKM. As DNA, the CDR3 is TGTGCCAGCAGTTCCGTCGAGACGGGTTCTGACTACTACGGGCAGTACTTC. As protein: CASSSVETGSDYYGQYF. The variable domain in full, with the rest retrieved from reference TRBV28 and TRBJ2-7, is DVKVTQSSRYLVKRTGEKVFLECVQDMDHENMFWYRQDPGLGLRLIYFSYDVKMKEKGDIPEGYSVSREKKERFSLILESASTNQTSMYLCASSSVETGSDYYGQYFGPGTRLTVT.

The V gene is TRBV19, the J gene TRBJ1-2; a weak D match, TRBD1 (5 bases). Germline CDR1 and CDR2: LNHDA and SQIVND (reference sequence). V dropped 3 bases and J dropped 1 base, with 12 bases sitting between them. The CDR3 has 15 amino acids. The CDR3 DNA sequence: TGTGCCAGTAGTATGCAGGGAAGCTTTAACTATGGCTACACCTTC. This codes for CASSMQGSFNYGYTF.

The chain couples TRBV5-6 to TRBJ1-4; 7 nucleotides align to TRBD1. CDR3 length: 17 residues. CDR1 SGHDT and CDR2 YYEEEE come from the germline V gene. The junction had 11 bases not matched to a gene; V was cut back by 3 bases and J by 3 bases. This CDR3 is CASSWDSGRGSNEKLFF. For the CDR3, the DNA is TGTGCCAGCAGCTGGGACAGTGGGAGAGGATCTAATGAAAAACTGTTTTTT.

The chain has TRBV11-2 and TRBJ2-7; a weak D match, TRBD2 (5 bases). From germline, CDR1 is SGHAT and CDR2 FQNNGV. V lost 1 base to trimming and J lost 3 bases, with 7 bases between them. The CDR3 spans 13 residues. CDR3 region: CASSLAEGYEQYF. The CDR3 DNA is TGTGCCAGCAGCTTAGCTGAGGGCTACGAGCAGTACTTC.

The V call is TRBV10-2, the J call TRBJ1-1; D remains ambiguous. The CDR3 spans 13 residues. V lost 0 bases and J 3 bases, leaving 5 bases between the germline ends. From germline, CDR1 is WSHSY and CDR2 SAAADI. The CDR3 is CASSESLDTEAFF. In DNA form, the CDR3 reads TGCGCCAGCAGTGAGTCCTTGGACACTGAAGCTTTCTTT.

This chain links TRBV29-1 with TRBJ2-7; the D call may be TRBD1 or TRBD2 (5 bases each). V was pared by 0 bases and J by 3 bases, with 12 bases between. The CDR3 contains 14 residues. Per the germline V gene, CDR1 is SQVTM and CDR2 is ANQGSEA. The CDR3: CSVEDPGSGYEQYF. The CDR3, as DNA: TGCAGCGTTGAAGACCCAGGGAGTGGCTACGAGCAGTACTTC.

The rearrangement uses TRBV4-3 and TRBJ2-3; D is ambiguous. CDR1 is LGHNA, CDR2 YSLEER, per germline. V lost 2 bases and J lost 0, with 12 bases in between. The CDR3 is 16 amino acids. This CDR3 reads CASSQRVGPSTDTQYF. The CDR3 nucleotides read TGCGCCAGCAGCCAAAGAGTTGGCCCTAGCACAGATACGCAGTATTTT.

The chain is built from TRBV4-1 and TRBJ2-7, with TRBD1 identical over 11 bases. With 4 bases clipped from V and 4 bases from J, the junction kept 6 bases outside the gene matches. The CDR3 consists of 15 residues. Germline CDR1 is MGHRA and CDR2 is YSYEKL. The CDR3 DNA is TGCGCCAGCAGCCCCGGACAGGGGGCCTTTTACGAGCAGTACTTC. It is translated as CASSPGQGAFYEQYF.

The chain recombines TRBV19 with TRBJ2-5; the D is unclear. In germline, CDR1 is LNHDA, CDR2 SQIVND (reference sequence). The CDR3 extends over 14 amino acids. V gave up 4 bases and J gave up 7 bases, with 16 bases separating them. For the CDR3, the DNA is TGTGCCAGTAGTACCGGCGCCACGTTGGGGACCCAGTACTTC. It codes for CASSTGATLGTQYF.

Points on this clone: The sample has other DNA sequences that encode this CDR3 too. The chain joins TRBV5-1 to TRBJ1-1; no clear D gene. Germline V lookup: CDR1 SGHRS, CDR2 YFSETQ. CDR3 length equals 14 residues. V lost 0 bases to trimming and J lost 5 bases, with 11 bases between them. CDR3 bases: TGCGCCAGCAGCTTGGCTCCGGAGGTGACTGAAGCTTTCTTT. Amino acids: CASSLAPEVTEAFF.